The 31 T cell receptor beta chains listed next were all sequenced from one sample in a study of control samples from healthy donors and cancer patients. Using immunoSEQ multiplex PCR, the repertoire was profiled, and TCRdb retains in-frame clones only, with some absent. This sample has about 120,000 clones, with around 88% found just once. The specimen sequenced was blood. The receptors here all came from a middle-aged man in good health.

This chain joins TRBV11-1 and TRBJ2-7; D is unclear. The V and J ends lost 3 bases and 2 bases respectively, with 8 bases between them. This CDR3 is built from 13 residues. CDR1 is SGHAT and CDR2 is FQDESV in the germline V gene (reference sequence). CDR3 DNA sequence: TGTGCCAGCAGCTTTCTGTCAACCTACGAGCAGTACTTC. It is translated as CASSFLSTYEQYF.

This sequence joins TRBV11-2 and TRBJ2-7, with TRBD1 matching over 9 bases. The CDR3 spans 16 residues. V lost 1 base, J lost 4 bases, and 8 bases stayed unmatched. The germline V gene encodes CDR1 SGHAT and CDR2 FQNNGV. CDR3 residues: CASSLVEDRGYYEQYF. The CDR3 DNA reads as TGTGCCAGCAGCTTAGTAGAGGACAGGGGATATTACGAGCAGTACTTC.

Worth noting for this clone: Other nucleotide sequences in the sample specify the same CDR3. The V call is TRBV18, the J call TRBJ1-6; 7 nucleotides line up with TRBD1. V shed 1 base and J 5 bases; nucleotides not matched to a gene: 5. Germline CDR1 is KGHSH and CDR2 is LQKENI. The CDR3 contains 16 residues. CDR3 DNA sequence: TGTGCCAGCTCACCACGAGGGACAGTGAATAATTCACCCCTCCACTTT. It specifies CASSPRGTVNNSPLHF.

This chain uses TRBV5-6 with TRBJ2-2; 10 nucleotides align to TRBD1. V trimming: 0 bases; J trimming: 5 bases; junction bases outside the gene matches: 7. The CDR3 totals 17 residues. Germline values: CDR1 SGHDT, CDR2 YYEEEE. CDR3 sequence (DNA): TGTGCCAGCAGCTTGGCTTTCGGGGACAGGGGTACCGGGGAGCTGTTTTTT. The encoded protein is CASSLAFGDRGTGELFF.

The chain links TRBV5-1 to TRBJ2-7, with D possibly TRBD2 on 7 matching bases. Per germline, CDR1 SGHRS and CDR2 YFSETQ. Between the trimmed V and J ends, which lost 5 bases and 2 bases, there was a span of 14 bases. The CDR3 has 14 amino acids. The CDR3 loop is CASRNTGTTYEQYF. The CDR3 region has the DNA TGCGCCAGCAGAAATACAGGGACTACCTACGAGCAGTACTTC.

For the CDR3, the DNA is TGTGCCAGCACCTCGAACACTGAAGCTTTCTTT. Encoded protein: CASTSNTEAFF. V usage is TRBV2 and J usage is TRBJ1-1; D gene uncertain. The CDR3 spans 11 residues. The germline V gene has CDR1 SNHLY and CDR2 FYNNEI. V gave up 7 bases and J gave up 1 base, with 4 bases separating them.

As DNA, the CDR3 is TGTGCCAGCAGCTCCTCGGGGGGAAGCTATGGCTACACCTTC. This sequence encodes CASSSSGGSYGYTF. V is TRBV11-2 and J is TRBJ1-2, with a possible D match to TRBD1 (5 bases). The ends were cut back, 4 bases at V and 4 bases at J, with 13 bases in the middle. The CDR3 sequence is 14 residues long. Germline V gene lookup returns CDR1 SGHAT and CDR2 FQNNGV. The full variable domain, with the rest looked up from reference TRBV11-2 and TRBJ1-2, is EAGVAQSPRYKIIEKRQSVAFWCNPISGHATLYWYQQILGQGPKLLIQFQNNGVVDDSQLPKDRFSAERLKGVDSTLKIQPAKLEDSAVYLCASSSSGGSYGYTFGSGTRLTVV.

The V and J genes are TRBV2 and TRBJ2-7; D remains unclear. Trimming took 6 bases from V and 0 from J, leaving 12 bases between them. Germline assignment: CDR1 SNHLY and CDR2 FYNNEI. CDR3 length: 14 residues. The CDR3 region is CASRKGPTSYEQYF. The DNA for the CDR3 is TGTGCCAGCAGGAAAGGACCGACCTCCTACGAGCAGTACTTC.

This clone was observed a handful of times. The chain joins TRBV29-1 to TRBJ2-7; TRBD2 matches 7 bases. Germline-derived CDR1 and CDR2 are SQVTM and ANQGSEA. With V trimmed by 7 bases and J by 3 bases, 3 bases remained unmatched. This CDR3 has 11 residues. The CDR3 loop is CSARGDYEQYF. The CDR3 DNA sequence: TGCAGCGCCCGGGGGGACTACGAGCAGTACTTC.

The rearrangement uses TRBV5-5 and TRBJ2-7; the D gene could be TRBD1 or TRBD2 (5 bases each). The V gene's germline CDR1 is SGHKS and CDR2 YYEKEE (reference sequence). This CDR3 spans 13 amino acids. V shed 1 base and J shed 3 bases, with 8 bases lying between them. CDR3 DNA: TGTGCCAGCAGCTTGCAGGGAGACTACGAGCAGTACTTC. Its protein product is CASSLQGDYEQYF.

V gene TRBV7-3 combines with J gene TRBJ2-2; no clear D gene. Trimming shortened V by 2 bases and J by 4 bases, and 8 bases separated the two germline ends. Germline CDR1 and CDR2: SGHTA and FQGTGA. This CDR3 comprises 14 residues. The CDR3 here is CASSLEGFTGELFF. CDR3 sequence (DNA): TGTGCCAGCAGCTTAGAAGGGTTCACCGGGGAGCTGTTTTTT.

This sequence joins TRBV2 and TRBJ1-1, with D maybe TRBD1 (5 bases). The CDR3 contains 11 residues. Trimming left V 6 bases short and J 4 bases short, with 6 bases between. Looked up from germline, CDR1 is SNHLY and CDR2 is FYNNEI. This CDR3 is CASRQATEAFF. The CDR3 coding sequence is TGTGCCAGCAGACAGGCCACTGAAGCTTTCTTT.

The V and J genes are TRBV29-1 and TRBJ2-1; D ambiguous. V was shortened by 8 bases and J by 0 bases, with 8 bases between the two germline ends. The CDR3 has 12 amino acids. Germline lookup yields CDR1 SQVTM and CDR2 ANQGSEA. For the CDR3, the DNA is TGCAGCATCAAGAGCTCCTACAATGAGCAGTTCTTC. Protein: CSIKSSYNEQFF.

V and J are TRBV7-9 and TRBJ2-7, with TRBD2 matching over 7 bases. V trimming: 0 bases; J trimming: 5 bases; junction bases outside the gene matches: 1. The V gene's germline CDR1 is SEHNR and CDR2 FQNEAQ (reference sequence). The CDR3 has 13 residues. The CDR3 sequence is CASSLAGGDEQYF. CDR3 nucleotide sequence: TGTGCCAGCAGCTTAGCGGGAGGGGACGAGCAGTACTTC.

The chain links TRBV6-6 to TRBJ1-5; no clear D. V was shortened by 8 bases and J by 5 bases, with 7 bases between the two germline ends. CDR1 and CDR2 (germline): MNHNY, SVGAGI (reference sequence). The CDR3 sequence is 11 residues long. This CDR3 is CASGGDQPQHF. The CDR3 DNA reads TGTGCCAGCGGTGGGGATCAGCCCCAGCATTTT.

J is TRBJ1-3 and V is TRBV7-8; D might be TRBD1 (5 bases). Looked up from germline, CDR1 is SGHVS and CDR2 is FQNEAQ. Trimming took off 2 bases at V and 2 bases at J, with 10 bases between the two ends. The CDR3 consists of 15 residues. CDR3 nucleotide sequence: TGTGCCAGCAGCTTAAGGACACCCCCTGGAAACACCATATATTTT. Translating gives CASSLRTPPGNTIYF.

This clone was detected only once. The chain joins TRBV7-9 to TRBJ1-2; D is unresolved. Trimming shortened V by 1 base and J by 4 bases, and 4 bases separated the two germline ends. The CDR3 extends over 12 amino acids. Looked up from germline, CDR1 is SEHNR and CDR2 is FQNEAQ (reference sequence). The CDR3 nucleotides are TGTGCCAGCAGCTTAGTAGGCTATGGCTACACCTTC. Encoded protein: CASSLVGYGYTF.

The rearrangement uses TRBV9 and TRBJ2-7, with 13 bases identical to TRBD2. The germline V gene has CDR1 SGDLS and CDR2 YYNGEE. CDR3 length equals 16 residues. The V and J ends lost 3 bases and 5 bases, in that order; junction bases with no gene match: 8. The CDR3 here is CASSAQPTSGGNEQYF. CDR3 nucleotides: TGTGCCAGCAGCGCCCAGCCGACTAGCGGGGGGAACGAGCAGTACTTC.

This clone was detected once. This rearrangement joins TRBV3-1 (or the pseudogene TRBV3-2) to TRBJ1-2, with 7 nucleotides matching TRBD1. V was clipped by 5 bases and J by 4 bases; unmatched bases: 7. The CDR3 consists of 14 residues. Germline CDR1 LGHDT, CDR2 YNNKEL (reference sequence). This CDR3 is CASSSPTGSYGYTF. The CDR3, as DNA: TGTGCCAGCAGCTCCCCGACAGGGTCCTATGGCTACACCTTC.

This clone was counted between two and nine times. The CDR3 DNA reads TGTGCCAGCAGCCCCCAAGGGACAGGGTACTACGAGCAGTACTTC. It specifies CASSPQGTGYYEQYF. The V and J genes are TRBV7-9 and TRBJ2-7, with 9 nucleotides matching TRBD1. The V and J ends lost 5 bases and 3 bases, in that order; junction bases with no gene match: 8. This CDR3 contains 15 residues. Germline V CDR1 and CDR2: SEHNR, FQNEAQ (reference sequence). Based on the CDR3 plus reference TRBV7-9 and TRBJ2-7, the full variable domain is DTGVSQNPRHKITKRGQNVTFRCDPISEHNRLYWYRQTLGQGPEFLTYFQNEAQLEKSRLLSDRFSAERPKGSFSTLEIQRTEQGDSAMYLCASSPQGTGYYEQYFGPGTRLTVT.

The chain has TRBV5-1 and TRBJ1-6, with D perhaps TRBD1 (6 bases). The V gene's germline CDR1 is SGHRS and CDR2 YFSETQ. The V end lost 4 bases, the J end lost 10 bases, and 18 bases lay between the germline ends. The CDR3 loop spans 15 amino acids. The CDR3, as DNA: TGCGCCAGCAGCCCGCAGCAGGGGAGCGGGTCACCCCTCCACTTT. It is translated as CASSPQQGSGSPLHF.

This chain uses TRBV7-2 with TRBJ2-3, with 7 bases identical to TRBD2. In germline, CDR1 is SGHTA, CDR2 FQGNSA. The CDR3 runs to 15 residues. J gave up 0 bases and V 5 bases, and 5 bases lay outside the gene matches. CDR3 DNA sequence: TGTGCCAGCAGCCCCAGCGGGGTTAGCACAGATACGCAGTATTTT. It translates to CASSPSGVSTDTQYF.

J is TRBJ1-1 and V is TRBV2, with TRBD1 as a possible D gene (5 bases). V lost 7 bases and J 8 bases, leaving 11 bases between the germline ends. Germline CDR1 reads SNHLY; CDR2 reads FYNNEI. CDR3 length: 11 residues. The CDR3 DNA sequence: TGTGCCAGCACCCGAAGGGGCGAAGCTTTCTTT. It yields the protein CASTRRGEAFF.

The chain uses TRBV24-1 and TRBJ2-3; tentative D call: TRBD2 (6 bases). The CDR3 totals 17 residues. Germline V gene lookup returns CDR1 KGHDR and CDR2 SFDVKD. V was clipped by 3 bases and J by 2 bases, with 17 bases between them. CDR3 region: CATSDPGQRAATDTQYF. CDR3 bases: TGTGCCACCAGTGATCCGGGGCAGCGGGCGGCCACAGATACGCAGTATTTT.

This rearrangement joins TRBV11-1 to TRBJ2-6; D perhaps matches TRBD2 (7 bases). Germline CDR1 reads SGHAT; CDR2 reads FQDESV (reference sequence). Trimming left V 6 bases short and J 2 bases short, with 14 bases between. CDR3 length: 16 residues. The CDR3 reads CASRPWEGAGANVLTF. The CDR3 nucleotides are TGTGCCAGCAGACCGTGGGAGGGGGCTGGGGCCAACGTCCTGACTTTC.

CDR3 loop: CASSPTANSGNTIYF. CDR3 bases: TGTGCCAGCAGTCCGACCGCAAACTCTGGAAACACCATATATTTT. The rearrangement joins TRBV6-4 to TRBJ1-3; no reliable D call. Trimming cost V 5 bases and J 0 bases, with 11 bases left between them. The germline CDR1 and CDR2 sequences are MRHNA and SNTAGT. The CDR3 is made up of 15 amino acids.

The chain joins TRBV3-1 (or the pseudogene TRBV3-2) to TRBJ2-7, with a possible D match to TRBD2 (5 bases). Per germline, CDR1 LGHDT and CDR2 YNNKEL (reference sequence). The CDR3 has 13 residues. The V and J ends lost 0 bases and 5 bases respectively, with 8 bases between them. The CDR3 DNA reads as TGTGCCAGCAGCCAAGATAGAGGGAACGAGCAGTACTTC. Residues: CASSQDRGNEQYF.

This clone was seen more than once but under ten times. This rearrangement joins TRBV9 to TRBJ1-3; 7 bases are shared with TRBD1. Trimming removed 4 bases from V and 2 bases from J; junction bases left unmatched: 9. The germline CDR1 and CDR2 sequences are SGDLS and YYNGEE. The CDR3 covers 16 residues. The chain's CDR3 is CASSLKAGGAGNTIYF. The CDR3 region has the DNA TGTGCCAGCAGCTTAAAGGCAGGGGGAGCTGGAAACACCATATATTTT.

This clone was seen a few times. CDR3 amino acids: CASSPVTGGAYNYGYTF. The CDR3 DNA follows: TGTGCCAGCTCACCAGTGACAGGGGGCGCTTATAACTATGGCTACACCTTC. J is TRBJ1-2 and V is TRBV18; TRBD1 agrees at 10 bases. This CDR3 is built from 17 residues. The junction had 7 bases not matched to a gene; V was cut back by 2 bases and J by 1 base. Germline CDR1 KGHSH, CDR2 LQKENI.

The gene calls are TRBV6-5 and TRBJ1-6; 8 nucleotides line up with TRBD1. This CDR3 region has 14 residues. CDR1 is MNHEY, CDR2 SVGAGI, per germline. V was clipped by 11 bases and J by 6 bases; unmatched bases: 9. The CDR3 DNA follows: TGTGCCGCCCAGAGGGGGACAGGTAATTCACCCCTCCACTTT. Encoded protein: CAAQRGTGNSPLHF.

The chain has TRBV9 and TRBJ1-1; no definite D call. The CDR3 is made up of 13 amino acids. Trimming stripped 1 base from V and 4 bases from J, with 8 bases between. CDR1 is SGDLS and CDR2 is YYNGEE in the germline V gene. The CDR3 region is CASSVSGSTEAFF. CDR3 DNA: TGTGCCAGCAGCGTATCCGGATCCACTGAAGCTTTCTTT.